This passage covers 15 T cell receptor beta chains from one sample sequenced in a study of OX40 agonist ivuxolimab in advanced cancers. Measured with immunoSEQ multiplex PCR; TCRdb has only the in-frame clones, and not every one. This sample has fewer than 80,000 clones; about nine tenths occur once, and the top ten carry around 0.5%. The sample here was CD4+ or CD8+ T cells sorted from blood, taken in a trial of the OX40 agonist ivuxolimab. Receptors were obtained from an adult with an advanced solid tumor such as melanoma, head and neck, liver or kidney cancer.

V usage is TRBV19 and J usage is TRBJ2-3; 7 bases agree with TRBD2. The CDR3 runs to 16 residues. The germline CDR1 and CDR2 sequences are LNHDA and SQIVND (reference sequence). The V gene end was trimmed by 6 bases and the J gene end by 3 bases; junction bases not matched to a gene: 12. The CDR3 spells CASSTSRGTGTDTQYF. The CDR3 DNA reads TGTGCCAGTAGCACTTCGCGGGGGACCGGGACAGATACGCAGTATTTT.

This rearrangement joins TRBV2 to TRBJ1-1, with TRBD1 matching over 11 bases. CDR3 length: 15 residues. Trimming at V came to 7 bases and at J to 7 bases, leaving 11 bases not matched to a gene. In germline, CDR1 is SNHLY, CDR2 FYNNEI. The CDR3 loop reads CASKEQGQGVDEAFF. The CDR3 DNA reads TGTGCCAGCAAGGAGCAGGGACAGGGGGTTGATGAAGCTTTCTTT.

The chain links TRBV10-3 to TRBJ1-5, with 8 bases identical to TRBD1. This CDR3 is built from 16 residues. Germline-derived CDR1 and CDR2 are ENHRY and SYGVKD. V lost 3 bases to trimming and J lost 9 bases; unmatched junction nucleotides: 13. CDR3 amino acids: CAISEPVGQGGGPQHF. CDR3 in DNA: TGTGCCATCAGTGAACCGGTTGGACAGGGAGGTGGGCCCCAGCATTTT.

J is TRBJ2-1 and V is TRBV9; 10 nucleotides align to TRBD2. With 2 bases clipped from V and 8 bases from J, the junction kept 4 bases outside the gene matches. The V gene's germline CDR1 is SGDLS and CDR2 YYNGEE. The CDR3 covers 14 residues. The CDR3 sequence: CASSVLTSGDEQFF. Written as DNA, the CDR3 is TGTGCCAGCAGCGTTTTAACTAGCGGGGATGAGCAGTTCTTC.

The V gene is TRBV28, the J gene TRBJ1-5, with D perhaps matching TRBD1 (6 bases). CDR1 MDHEN and CDR2 SYDVKM come from the germline V gene. With 4 bases removed from V and 7 bases from J, the gap between germline ends came to 14 bases. This CDR3 spans 14 amino acids. The CDR3 nucleotides are TGTGCCAGCAGTTCCGCAGGGGCTAGGCAGCCCCAGCATTTT. This codes for CASSSAGARQPQHF.

The chain couples TRBV29-1 to TRBJ1-2, with D perhaps matching TRBD1 (5 bases). The length of the CDR3 is 13 residues. Per the germline V gene, CDR1 is SQVTM and CDR2 is ANQGSEA. The germline V and J ends were trimmed by 2 bases and 8 bases, with 15 bases remaining between them. The CDR3 sequence: CSVERQGSDGYTF. CDR3 in DNA: TGCAGCGTTGAAAGGCAGGGTAGCGACGGCTACACCTTC. The full variable domain, in which reference TRBV29-1 and TRBJ1-2 provide the parts outside the CDR3, is SAVISQKPSRDICQRGTSLTIQCQVDSQVTMMFWYRQQPGQSLTLIATANQGSEATYESGFVIDKFPISRPNLTFSTLTVSNMSPEDSSIYLCSVERQGSDGYTFGSGTRLTVV.

The V gene is TRBV28, the J gene TRBJ1-3; D is undetermined. V lost 6 bases and J 3 bases, leaving 15 bases between the germline ends. Germline V lookup: CDR1 MDHEN, CDR2 SYDVKM. The CDR3 contains 15 residues. The CDR3 DNA sequence: TGTGCCAGCAGCCCCCCCCAAACGCGTGGAAACACCATATATTTT. Its translation: CASSPPQTRGNTIYF.

The chain joins TRBV29-1 to TRBJ1-2; TRBD1 agrees at 7 bases. The CDR3 contains 10 residues. The V segment lost 6 bases and the J segment 8 bases; nucleotides outside the gene matches: 3. CDR1 and CDR2 (germline): SQVTM, ANQGSEA. The CDR3: CSVDRNGYTF. CDR3 DNA sequence: TGCAGCGTGGACAGGAACGGCTACACCTTC.

The chain employs TRBV2 and TRBJ2-6; 11 bases match TRBD1. The J segment lost 1 base and the V segment lost 7 bases, leaving 3 bases of the junction unmatched. The CDR3 runs 16 residues. The germline CDR1 and CDR2 sequences are SNHLY and FYNNEI. The CDR3 protein is CASNGQGASGANVLTF. The DNA for the CDR3 is TGTGCCAGCAATGGACAGGGGGCTTCTGGGGCCAACGTCCTGACTTTC.

This clone appeared a single time. The V call is TRBV19, the J call TRBJ1-5; 9 positions agree with TRBD1. Germline V gene lookup returns CDR1 LNHDA and CDR2 SQIVND (reference sequence). The CDR3 totals 15 residues. J lost 7 bases, V lost 7 bases, and 11 bases had no gene match. In nucleotides, the CDR3 is TGTGCCAGTACTTGGGAGGGACAGGGAGGCCAGCCCCAGCATTTT. Translation: CASTWEGQGGQPQHF.

As concerns this clone: The sample carries other DNA sequences with the same CDR3. The rearrangement links TRBV5-4 to TRBJ2-5; D ambiguous. In germline, CDR1 is SGHNT, CDR2 YYREEE (reference sequence). Trimming stripped 0 bases from V and 5 bases from J, with 2 bases between. This CDR3 contains 11 residues. The DNA for the CDR3 is TGTGCCAGCAGCTTGGAGGAGACCCAGTACTTC. The encoded protein is CASSLEETQYF. The full variable domain, its missing parts supplied by reference TRBV5-4 and TRBJ2-5, is ETGVTQSPTHLIKTRGQQVTLRCSSQSGHNTVSWYQQALGQGPQFIFQYYREEENGRGNFPPRFSGLQFPNYSSELNVNALELDDSALYLCASSLEETQYFGPGTRLLVL.

The chain has TRBV15 and TRBJ1-6; D remains ambiguous. CDR1 is LNHNV and CDR2 is YYDKDF in the germline V gene (reference sequence). The CDR3 extends over 15 amino acids. Trimming removed 0 bases from V and 10 bases from J, with 13 bases in between. DNA of the CDR3: TGTGCCACCAGCAGAGACCTGGCTGAGAGCTCACCCCTCCACTTT. It yields the protein CATSRDLAESSPLHF.

J is TRBJ1-5 and V is TRBV6-5, with D uncertain. The CDR3 consists of 16 residues. Germline lookup yields CDR1 MNHEY and CDR2 SVGAGI. Trimming removed 0 bases at V and 1 base at J, with 10 bases between. CDR3 in DNA: TGTGCCAGCAGTTACTCGTTCCCGTTCAGCAATCAGCCCCAGCATTTT. Translated: CASSYSFPFSNQPQHF.

This clone appeared a single time. This chain links TRBV6-1 with TRBJ1-1, with D uncertain. The ends were cut back, 7 bases at V and 0 bases at J, with 12 bases in the middle. CDR3 length: 14 amino acids. Germline CDR1 reads MNHNS; CDR2 reads SASEGT. The CDR3 nucleotides are TGTGCCAGCACAGGTGATAGAATGAACACTGAAGCTTTCTTT. As protein: CASTGDRMNTEAFF.

V and J are TRBV9 and TRBJ1-1; TRBD1 matches at 7 bases. CDR3 size: 15 residues. Germline V gene data show CDR1 as SGDLS and CDR2 as YYNGEE. V gave up 4 bases and J gave up 4 bases; unmatched junction bases: 10. CDR3 residues: CASSPNTGVGTEAFF. CDR3 bases: TGTGCCAGCAGCCCAAACACAGGGGTCGGCACTGAAGCTTTCTTT.